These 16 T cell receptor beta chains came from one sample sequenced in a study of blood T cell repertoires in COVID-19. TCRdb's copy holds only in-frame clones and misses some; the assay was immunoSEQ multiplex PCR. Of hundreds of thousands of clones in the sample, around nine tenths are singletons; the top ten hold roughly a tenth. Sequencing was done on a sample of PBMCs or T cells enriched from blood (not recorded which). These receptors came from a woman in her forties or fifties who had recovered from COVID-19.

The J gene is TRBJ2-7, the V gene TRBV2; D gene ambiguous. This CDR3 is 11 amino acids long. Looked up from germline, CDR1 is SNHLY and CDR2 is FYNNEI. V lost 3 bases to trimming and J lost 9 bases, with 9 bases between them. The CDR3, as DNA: TGTGCCAGCAGTGACAAGGCGGCGCAGTACTTC. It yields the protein CASSDKAAQYF.

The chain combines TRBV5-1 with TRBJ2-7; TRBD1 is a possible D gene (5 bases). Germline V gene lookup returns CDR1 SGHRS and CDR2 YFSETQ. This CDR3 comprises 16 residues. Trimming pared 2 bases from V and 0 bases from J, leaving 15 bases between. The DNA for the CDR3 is TGCGCCAGCAGCTTACAGGAATATAGAAGCTCCTACGAGCAGTACTTC. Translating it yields CASSLQEYRSSYEQYF.

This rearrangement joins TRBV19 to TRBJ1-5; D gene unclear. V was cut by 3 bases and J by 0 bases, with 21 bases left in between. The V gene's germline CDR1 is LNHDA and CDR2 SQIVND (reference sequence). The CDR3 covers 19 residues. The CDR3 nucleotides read TGTGCCAGTAGTATGCTGTCTCTACTATTTATTGATAGCAATCAGCCCCAGCATTTT. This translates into CASSMLSLLFIDSNQPQHF.

The CDR3 here is CASSHTRGGTEAFF. Written as DNA, the CDR3 is TGTGCCAGCAGCCATACCAGGGGTGGAACTGAAGCTTTCTTT. The chain uses TRBV3-1 (or the pseudogene TRBV3-2) and TRBJ1-1; TRBD1 might be the D (6 bases). Germline lookup yields CDR1 LGHDT and CDR2 YNNKEL (reference sequence). This CDR3 has 14 amino acids. The V gene lost 3 bases and the J gene lost 5 bases, with 13 bases spanning the gap.

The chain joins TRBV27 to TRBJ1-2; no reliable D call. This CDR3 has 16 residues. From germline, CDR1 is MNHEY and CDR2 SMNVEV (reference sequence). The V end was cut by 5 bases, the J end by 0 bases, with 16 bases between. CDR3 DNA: TGTGCCAGCAGTCTTACCGGGATCCCAGCTAACTATGGCTACACCTTC. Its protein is CASSLTGIPANYGYTF.

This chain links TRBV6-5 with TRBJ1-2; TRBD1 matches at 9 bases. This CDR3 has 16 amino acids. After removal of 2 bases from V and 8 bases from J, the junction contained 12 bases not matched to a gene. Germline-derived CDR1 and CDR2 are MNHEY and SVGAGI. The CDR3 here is CASSYRRTGGGGGYTF. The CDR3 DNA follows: TGTGCCAGCAGTTACCGTCGAACAGGGGGCGGAGGAGGCTACACCTTC.

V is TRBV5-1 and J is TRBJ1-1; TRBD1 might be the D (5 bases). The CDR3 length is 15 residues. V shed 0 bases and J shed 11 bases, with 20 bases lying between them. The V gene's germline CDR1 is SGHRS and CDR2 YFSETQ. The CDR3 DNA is TGCGCCAGCAGCTTGGCTCTAGGGTCTTGGAAGGGGGCTTTCTTT. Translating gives CASSLALGSWKGAFF.

This CDR3 reads CASSEVHELYEQYF. The DNA of the CDR3 is TGTGCCAGCAGTGAAGTCCATGAACTTTACGAGCAGTACTTC. The chain recombines TRBV28 with TRBJ2-7; D is unresolved. This CDR3 is built from 14 residues. V lost 5 bases and J 4 bases, leaving 15 bases between the germline ends. Germline values: CDR1 MDHEN, CDR2 SYDVKM.

DNA for the CDR3: TGTGCCAGCAGCAAAGCCGGGGGGGCACAGCCCGACACAGATACGCAGTATTTT. It is translated as CASSKAGGAQPDTDTQYF. This chain connects TRBV21-1 to TRBJ2-3; TRBD2 reflects the table's D call only, with no check against the DNA. TRBV21-1 is recorded as a pseudogene. The CDR3 extends over 18 amino acids.

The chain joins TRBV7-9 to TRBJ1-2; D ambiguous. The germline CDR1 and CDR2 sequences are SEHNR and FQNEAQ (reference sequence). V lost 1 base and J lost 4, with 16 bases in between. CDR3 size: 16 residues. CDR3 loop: CASSLESWSRGYGYTF. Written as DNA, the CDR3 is TGTGCCAGCAGCTTAGAGTCGTGGAGTCGCGGCTATGGCTACACCTTC.

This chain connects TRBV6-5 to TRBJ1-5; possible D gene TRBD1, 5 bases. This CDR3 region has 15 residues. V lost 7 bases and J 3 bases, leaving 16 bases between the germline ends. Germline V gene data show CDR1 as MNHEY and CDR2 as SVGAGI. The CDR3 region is CASKQTATYNQPQHF. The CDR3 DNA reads TGTGCCAGCAAACAGACAGCTACGTACAATCAGCCCCAGCATTTT.

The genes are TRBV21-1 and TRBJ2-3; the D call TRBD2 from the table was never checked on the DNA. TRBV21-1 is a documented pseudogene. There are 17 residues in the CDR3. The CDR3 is CASSPTPGEISTDTQYF. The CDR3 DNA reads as TGTGCCAGCAGCCCCACACCCGGGGAAATAAGCACAGATACGCAGTATTTT.

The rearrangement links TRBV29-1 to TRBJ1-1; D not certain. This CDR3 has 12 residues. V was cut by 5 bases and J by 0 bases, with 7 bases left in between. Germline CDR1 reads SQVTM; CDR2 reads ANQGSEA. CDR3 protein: CSVLGLNTEAFF. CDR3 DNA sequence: TGCAGCGTTCTGGGCCTGAACACTGAAGCTTTCTTT.

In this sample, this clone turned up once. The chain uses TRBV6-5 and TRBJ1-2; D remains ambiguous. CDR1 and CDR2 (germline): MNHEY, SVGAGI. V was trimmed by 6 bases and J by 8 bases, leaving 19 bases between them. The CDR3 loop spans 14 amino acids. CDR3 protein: CASRTIIRGEGYTF. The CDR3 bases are TGTGCCAGCAGGACGATTATCCGGGGTGAGGGCTACACCTTC.

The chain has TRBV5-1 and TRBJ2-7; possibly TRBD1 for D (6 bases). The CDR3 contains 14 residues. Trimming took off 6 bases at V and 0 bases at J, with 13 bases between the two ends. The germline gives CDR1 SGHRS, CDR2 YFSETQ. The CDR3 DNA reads TGCGCCAGCAATAAGGACAGCCGCTCCTACGAGCAGTACTTC. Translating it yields CASNKDSRSYEQYF.

The CDR3 nucleotides are TGTGCCCGGAACTTTTGGGCGGGGGTCGGTTCAGGCTACACCTTC. Protein product: CARNFWAGVGSGYTF. The rearrangement joins TRBV6-4 to TRBJ1-2; perhaps TRBD1 as D (5 bases). The CDR3 spans 15 residues. Germline V gene lookup returns CDR1 MRHNA and CDR2 SNTAGT. V was shortened by 11 bases and J by 8 bases, with 27 bases between the two germline ends.